This section outlines one T cell receptor beta chain sequence together with its context. Its recognized antigen is unknown. No much larger clonotype is one base removed from it; base qualities were not supplied. TCRbeta CDR3 regions were amplified from genomic DNA by means of the immunoSEQ Assay, a bias-controlled multiplex PCR. On the study's bioinformatics: The number of nucleated cells in each sample was estimated from the amplification of reference gene primers within the assay. To quantify the absolute abundance of each unique TCRbeta CDR3 rearrangement, sequence reads were collapsed and filtered. For each sample, productive Simpson clonality was calculated as the square root of Simpson's diversity index over productive rearrangements. In its TCRdb copy, this immuneACCESS table keeps in-frame sequences only and misses some clones. Where compared with another copy, unresolved V genes explain less than half of these, and the others have no known cause. The V and J calls and clone size were taken over from that table, and D and trimming were inferred from the DNA. The sample records approximately 350,000 clones, around 83% of which are singletons. The top ten clones comprise 5% to 6% of the sample.

The data belong to a study of blood T cell repertoires in COVID-19 (dated by TCRdb to 2020 to 2021). General notes on the study: The collaborator samples originated in the United States, Italy and Spain and spanned the acute and convalescent phases of COVID-19. The repertoires were released in a freely available public database meant as a resource for research on the immune response to SARS-CoV-2. Where available, HLA class I and class II types were obtained from metadata supplied by the sample provider rather than from assay-based typing. The sample metadata nearly always contained a de-identified subject ID, COVID-19 status, age in years and sex. The dataset comprised deeply sampled blood TCRbeta repertoires from subjects exposed to, actively infected with, or recovered from COVID-19. The samples were drawn from the first 160 participants of the ongoing ImmuneRACE study and from about 1,200 subjects provided by 6 global collaborators. The prospective study material was composed of cDNA or gDNA derived from T cells, B-cell-depleted T cells, or PBMCs. What the work shows at the level of the full study, not this receptor alone: The amount of clinical and demographic metadata varied by source and participant and was provided uncurated.

Participants in the prospective study were enrolled through a virtual design, were aged about 18 to 89 years, and lived in about 25 United States geographic areas. In the prospective study, participants were assigned to cohorts based on the clinical history participants reported in a screening survey and a study questionnaire. Recovered participants in ImmuneRACE Cohort 3 were defined by two consecutive negative NP/OP PCR tests, clearance by a healthcare professional, or resolution of symptoms. Mobile phlebotomists in the prospective study collected whole blood, serum and a nasopharyngeal or oropharyngeal swab from every participant. Participants in the prospective study had the option to provide additional blood draws and questionnaires over an approximately 2-month period. Prospective study blood samples were shipped either frozen or at room temperature before DNA extraction. CDR3 length: 14 amino acids, cysteine to phenylalanine. This entry keeps only the CDR3 DNA: 42 bases, framed from base 1. Germline trimming: 3 bases from V, 8 bases from J; junction bases outside gene matches: 5. From a lookup of the germline V gene (reference sequence), CDR1 and CDR2 are LNHDA and SQIVND.

The receptor's source is a woman in her forties or fifties who had recovered from COVID-19. Material: PBMCs or T cells enriched from blood (not recorded which). This receptor chain uses TRBV19 and TRBJ1-2; TRBD1 lines up with 11 middle nucleotides. The DNA reads as follows: TGTGCCAGTAGTATCGGACAGGGGGCGGGCGGCTACACCTTC. This is translated as CASSIGQGAGGYTF.